This T cell receptor (beta chain) came from a study of siplizumab effects on memory and regulatory T cells. Libraries were prepared by immunoSEQ multiplex PCR; TCRdb keeps only in-frame clonotypes and omits some of them. The table has just over 50,000 clones, nearly 98% seen once. Across three donor pairs, the naive, memory, effector memory and TEMRA subsets were sequenced without stimulation. Study results and caveats: The average Treg-derived proportion among mappable alloreactive CD4+ clones was 65% to 70% with siplizumab versus roughly 30% in controls. The apparent diversity of naive T cells exceeded that of memory cells, and naive T cells seemed to make a major contribution to the alloresponse.

This clone has a single count. No antigen is known for it. The sequence came from a human donor in good health. The specimen was naive CD4+ T cells sorted from blood.

CDR3 in amino acids: CASSPTSRGWYEQFF. The DNA of the CDR3 is TGTGCCAGCAGCCCAACCTCGCGGGGGTGGTATGAGCAGTTCTTC. The chain links TRBV11-3 to TRBJ2-1; 7 nucleotides agree with TRBD2. Looked up from germline, CDR1 is SGHNT and CDR2 is YENEEA. V lost 5 bases and J lost 8; bases outside the gene matches: 12. The length of the CDR3 is 15 residues.